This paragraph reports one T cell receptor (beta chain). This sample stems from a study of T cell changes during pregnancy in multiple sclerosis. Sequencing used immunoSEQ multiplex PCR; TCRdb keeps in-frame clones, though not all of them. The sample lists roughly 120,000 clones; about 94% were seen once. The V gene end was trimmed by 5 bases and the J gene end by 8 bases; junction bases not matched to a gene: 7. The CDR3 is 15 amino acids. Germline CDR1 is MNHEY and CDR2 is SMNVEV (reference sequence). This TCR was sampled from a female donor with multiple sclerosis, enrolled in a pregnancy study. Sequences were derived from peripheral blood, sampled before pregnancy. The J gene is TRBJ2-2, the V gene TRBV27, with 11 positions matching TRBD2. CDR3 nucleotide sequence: TGTGCCAGCAGTCTACTAGCGGGAGTCGGTGGGGAGCTGTTTTTT. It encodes CASSLLAGVGGELFF.